This T cell receptor (beta chain) was obtained from a study of blood T cell repertoires in COVID-19. Study as a whole: Spain, Italy and the United States supplied samples that represented acute and convalescent COVID-19. The cDNA or gDNA used as material had been derived from T cells, B-cell-depleted T cells, or PBMCs.

Per germline, CDR1 SEHNR and CDR2 FQNEAQ (reference sequence). There are 12 residues in the CDR3. Trimming pared 6 bases from V and 1 base from J, leaving 6 bases between. In the source study's methods: It was from reference gene primer amplification that nucleated cell counts were estimated. Profiled with immunoSEQ multiplex PCR; TCRdb holds only in-frame clones, not every one. V and J calls and clone size are as listed in that table; D and trimming were resolved from the DNA. The data show around 250,000 clones, with about four fifths seen just once and about 3.2% held by the top ten. The sequence was obtained from a woman aged 18-29 years with acute or convalescent COVID-19. Sequencing used peripheral blood. The chain couples TRBV7-9 to TRBJ1-1; D is possibly TRBD1 (5 bases). CDR3 residues: CASSQGNTEAFF. In DNA, the CDR3 is TGTGCCAGCAGTCAGGGGAACACTGAAGCTTTCTTT.